Below are 8 T cell receptor beta chains sequenced from a single sample in a study of neurological immune-mediated disorders. TCRdb fed the 5' RACE reads into MiXCR, producing one record per CDR3 protein. This table has 70,000 to 95,000 distinct CDR3 sequences, roughly a sixth appearing once. What was sequenced was PBMCs. The receptors originated from a woman aged 40 to 50 in good health.

The sample holds many counts of this clonotype. The genes are TRBV7-2 and TRBJ2-3, with D hard to call. The CDR3 runs to 15 residues. The V gene lost 2 bases and the J gene lost 2 bases, with 11 bases spanning the gap. Germline CDR1 SGHTA, CDR2 FQGNSA. The CDR3 region is CASSLRASSTDTQYF. In nucleotides, the CDR3 is TGTGCCAGCAGCTTACGAGCCAGCTCCACAGATACGCAGTATTTT. Complete variable domain (other parts from reference TRBV7-2 and TRBJ2-3): GAGVSQSPSNKVTEKGKDVELRCDPISGHTALYWYRQSLGQGLEFLIYFQGNSAPDKSGLPSDRFSAERTGGSVSTLTIQRTQQEDSAVYLCASSLRASSTDTQYFGPGTRLTVL.

There are many counts of this clonotype. This sequence joins TRBV18 and TRBJ1-5; no clear D. V was pared by 4 bases and J by 0 bases, with 4 bases between. The CDR3 covers 13 residues. The germline CDR1 and CDR2 sequences are KGHSH and LQKENI. CDR3 protein: CASSRDSNQPQHF. CDR3 nucleotide sequence: TGTGCCAGCTCACGGGATAGCAATCAGCCCCAGCATTTT.

This clonotype was counted a few times. The chain carries TRBV28 and TRBJ1-1; D not certain. Germline-derived CDR1 and CDR2 are MDHEN and SYDVKM. V lost 6 bases to trimming and J lost 8 bases, with 13 bases between them. The CDR3 spans 12 residues. The DNA of the CDR3 is TGTGCCAGCAGGGAGGACCGTAGGGAAGCTTTCTTT. This gives the protein CASREDRREAFF.

This clonotype appeared many times. The J gene is TRBJ2-5, the V gene TRBV12-3 or TRBV12-4, with TRBD1 matching over 8 bases. The CDR3 is 14 residues long. Trimming at V came to 6 bases and at J to 5 bases, leaving 8 bases not matched to a gene. Here the CDR3 DNA reads TGTGCCAGCAGCAAGTTGACAGGGGAGGAGACCCAGTACTTC. As protein: CASSKLTGEETQYF.

This clonotype is medium-sized. V and J are TRBV20-1 and TRBJ2-3, with D unresolved. Trimming took off 6 bases at V and 9 bases at J, with 10 bases between the two ends. This CDR3 region has 10 residues. Germline V gives CDR1 DFQATT, CDR2 SNEGSKA (reference sequence). CDR3 sequence: CSAGRPTQYF. CDR3 DNA: TGCAGTGCGGGAAGGCCAACGCAGTATTTT.

In its sample, this clonotype was seen many times. The gene calls are TRBV14 and TRBJ2-1; 8 nucleotides line up with TRBD1. Germline CDR1 and CDR2: SGHDN and FVKESK. The length of the CDR3 is 14 residues. With 2 bases clipped from V and 6 bases from J, the junction kept 3 bases outside the gene matches. The CDR3 region has the DNA TGTGCCAGCAGCCAACCGGACAGGGTCAATGAGCAGTTCTTC. Translating it yields CASSQPDRVNEQFF.

This clonotype has a count of ten or more. J is TRBJ2-2 and V is TRBV6-2 or TRBV6-3; the D gene is possibly TRBD2 (5 bases). Trimming removed 0 bases from V and 3 bases from J, with 11 bases in between. The CDR3 runs 16 residues. Germline V gene lookup returns CDR1 MNHEY and CDR2 SVGEGT. The CDR3 here is CASSYSNGDDTGELFF. CDR3 nucleotides: TGTGCCAGCAGTTACTCGAACGGGGATGACACCGGGGAGCTGTTTTTT.

This clonotype was recorded at least ten times. The chain combines TRBV20-1 with TRBJ1-5; a weak D match, TRBD1 (5 bases). The V and J ends lost 5 bases and 7 bases respectively, with 21 bases between them. The CDR3 extends over 15 amino acids. In germline, CDR1 is DFQATT, CDR2 SNEGSKA (reference sequence). CDR3 sequence: CSAGTGTPDRQPQHF. Here the CDR3 DNA reads TGCAGTGCTGGAACCGGGACTCCGGACCGGCAGCCCCAGCATTTT.